The entry that follows covers one T cell receptor (beta chain) sequence. TCRdb used MiXCR to reprocess the reads, holding one entry per CDR3 protein. The table shows just under 550,000 distinct CDR3 sequences, with 26% occurring only once. This sample stems from a study of T cell repertoires in cytomegalovirus infection. CDR3 length: 17 residues. Germline V gene sequence: CDR1 SGHNT, CDR2 YENEEA. V trimming: 1 base; J trimming: 8 bases; junction bases outside the gene matches: 14. The specimen sequenced was PBMCs. J is TRBJ1-1 and V is TRBV11-3; TRBD1 matches 9 bases. This sequence originates from a human donor in good health (CMV status not recorded). Some clones in this sample may be carry-over from other donors' samples. The CDR3 loop is CASSLATFIQGAREAFF. The CDR3 DNA reads TGTGCCAGCAGCTTAGCAACCTTCATACAGGGGGCGAGGGAAGCTTTCTTT. The complete variable domain, with remaining parts taken from reference TRBV11-3 and TRBJ1-1, reads EAGVVQSPRYKIIEKKQPVAFWCNPISGHNTLYWYLQNLGQGPELLIRYENEEAVDDSQLPKDRFSAERLKGVDSTLKIQPAELGDSAVYLCASSLATFIQGAREAFFGQGTRLTVV.